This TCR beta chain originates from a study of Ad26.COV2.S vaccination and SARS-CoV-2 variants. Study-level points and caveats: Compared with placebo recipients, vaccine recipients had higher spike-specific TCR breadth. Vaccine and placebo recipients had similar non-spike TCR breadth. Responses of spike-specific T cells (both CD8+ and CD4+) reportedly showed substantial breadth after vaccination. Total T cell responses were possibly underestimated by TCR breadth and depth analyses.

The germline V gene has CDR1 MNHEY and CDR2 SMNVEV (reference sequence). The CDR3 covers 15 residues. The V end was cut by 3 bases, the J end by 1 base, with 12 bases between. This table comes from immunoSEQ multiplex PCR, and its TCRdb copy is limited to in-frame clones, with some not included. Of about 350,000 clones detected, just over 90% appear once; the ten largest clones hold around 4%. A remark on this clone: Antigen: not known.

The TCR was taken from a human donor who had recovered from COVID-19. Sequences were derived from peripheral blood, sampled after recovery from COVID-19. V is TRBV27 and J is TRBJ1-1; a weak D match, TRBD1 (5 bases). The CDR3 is CASSLGSGGNTEAFF. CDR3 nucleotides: TGTGCCAGCAGTTTGGGTTCCGGGGGGAACACTGAAGCTTTCTTT.